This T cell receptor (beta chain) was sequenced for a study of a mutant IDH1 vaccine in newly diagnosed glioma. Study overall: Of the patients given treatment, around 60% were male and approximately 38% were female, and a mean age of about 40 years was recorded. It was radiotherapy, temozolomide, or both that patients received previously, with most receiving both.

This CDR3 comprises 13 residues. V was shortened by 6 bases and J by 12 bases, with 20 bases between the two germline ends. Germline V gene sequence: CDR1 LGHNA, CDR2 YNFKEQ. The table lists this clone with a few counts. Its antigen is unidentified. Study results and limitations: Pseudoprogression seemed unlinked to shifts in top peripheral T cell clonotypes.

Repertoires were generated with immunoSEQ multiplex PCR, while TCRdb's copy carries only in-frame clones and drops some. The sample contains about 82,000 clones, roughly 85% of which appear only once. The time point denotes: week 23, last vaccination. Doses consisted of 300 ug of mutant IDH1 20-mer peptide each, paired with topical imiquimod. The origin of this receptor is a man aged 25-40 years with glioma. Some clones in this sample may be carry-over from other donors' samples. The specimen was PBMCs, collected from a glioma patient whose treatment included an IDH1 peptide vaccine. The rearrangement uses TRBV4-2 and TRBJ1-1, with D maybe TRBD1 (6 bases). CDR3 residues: CASSPEEGRGPFF. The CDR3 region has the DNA TGTGCCAGCAGTCCCGAAGAAGGCAGGGGACCTTTCTTT.